This TCR beta chain comes out of a study of early T cells in non-severe SARS-CoV-2 infection. For the study at large: Sequencing of bulk RNA from unsorted whole blood was done, without chain pairing. Notes on the study in general: Anti-spike CD8 specificities were favored by VDJdb matching, whose results missed private and CD4 specificities.

Unique molecular identifiers were added to individual cDNA molecules. MiXCR, run by TCRdb on the 5' RACE reads, gives a single entry per CDR3 protein. This sample has under 85,000 distinct CDR3 sequences, with around 15% found just once. The CDR3 consists of 12 residues. V was cut by 1 base and J by 11 bases, with 11 bases left in between. The germline V gene has CDR1 MDHEN and CDR2 SYDVKM. This clonotype was seen a few times. The antigen remains undetermined. The rearrangement joins TRBV28 to TRBJ1-1; possible D gene TRBD1, 5 bases. What was sequenced was whole blood. The receptor was derived from an adult who was a healthcare worker with PCR-confirmed SARS-CoV-2 infection or an uninfected control (not recorded which). CDR3 bases: TGTGCCAGCAGTTTATACGGACAAGGGGCTTTCTTT. It encodes CASSLYGQGAFF.